The entry that follows covers one T cell receptor beta chain sequence. The sample originates from a study of cytomegalovirus exposure and HLA in healthy donors. Deletions cut 10 bases from V and 2 bases from J, with 5 bases between. The CDR3 has 10 amino acids. Per germline, CDR1 MDHEN and CDR2 SYDVKM. The PCR had 60 Vbeta and 13 Jbeta primers. TCRdb's table, derived via immunoSEQ multiplex PCR, lists solely in-frame clones and lacks some. The data contain roughly 150,000 clones, approximately 88% of them seen just once; the ten biggest clones take up roughly 1%. The genes are TRBV28 and TRBJ2-5; no clear D gene. The sequence was obtained from a young man in good health and CMV-seronegative. The material sequenced was PBMCs. CDR3 protein: CATQQETQYF. As DNA, the CDR3 is TGTGCCACCCAGCAAGAGACCCAGTACTTC. Complete variable domain (other parts from reference TRBV28 and TRBJ2-5): DVKVTQSSRYLVKRTGEKVFLECVQDMDHENMFWYRQDPGLGLRLIYFSYDVKMKEKGDIPEGYSVSREKKERFSLILESASTNQTSMYLCATQQETQYFGPGTRLLVL.